This T cell receptor (beta chain) was identified during a study of PD-1 blockade in classical Hodgkin lymphoma. Profiled with immunoSEQ multiplex PCR; TCRdb holds only in-frame clones, not every one. Of fewer than 35,000 clones listed, 94% are singletons. Germline V gene sequence: CDR1 SGHTS, CDR2 YDEGEE. The CDR3 is 12 amino acids. Time point denoted: newly diagnosed, previously untreated cHL patient sample. Sequenced sample: peripheral blood mononuclear cells (PBMCs). The V and J genes are TRBV5-8 and TRBJ2-5; no clear D gene. The DNA end is a closer match to TRBJ2-7, so the J assignment may be wrong. The sequence was obtained from a human donor with classical Hodgkin lymphoma. CDR3 nucleotide sequence: TGTGCCAGCAGCCTCAGCTCCTACGAGCAGTACTTC. As protein: CASSLSSYEQYF.